This T cell receptor (beta chain) was captured by sequencing in a study of beta chain features in type 1 diabetes. Study-wide results and caveats: cDNA-based sequencing might over-represent cells highly expressing TCR.

This clone turned up a few times. Its target is not known. Investigators reverse transcribed all isolated RNA, so they sequenced expressed TCRB transcripts. The data were produced by immunoSEQ multiplex PCR, yet TCRdb's version contains in-frame clones alone and is incomplete. The sample has 860,000 or so clones; roughly 15% are singletons. Sequencing was carried out using naive CD4+ T cells from blood. The sequence was collected from a woman younger than 30 in good health.

CDR3 residues: CASSQTRLAGANEQFF. In nucleotides, the CDR3 is TGCGCCAGCAGCCAAACGAGACTAGCGGGAGCCAATGAGCAGTTCTTC. The V and J genes are TRBV4-1 and TRBJ2-1, with 12 bases lining up with TRBD2. V dropped 2 bases and J dropped 6; count of bases not matched to a gene: 5. The CDR3 extends over 16 amino acids. Looked up from germline, CDR1 is MGHRA and CDR2 is YSYEKL.